Detailed here is one T cell receptor beta chain. What it binds is not known. The authors divided CD4+ cells into CD45RA+ naive and CD45RA-negative memory subsets. V was cut by 3 bases and J by 4 bases, with 16 bases left in between. Germline CDR1 is SEHNR and CDR2 is FQNEAQ (reference sequence). CDR3 length equals 16 residues. The data are from a study of shared clonotypes between healthy human individuals. Study-level results: At large depth, rarefaction still showed sorted-subset sequencing to be incomplete. The sharing of 4.5% to 6.5% of naive CD4 clonotypes was seen across a handful of donors.

Several immunoSEQ plates received, in even portions, the genomic DNA of each subset. The protocol was immunoSEQ multiplex PCR, while the TCRdb copy is restricted to in-frame clones and leaves out a portion. This table holds approximately 2,300,000 clones, just under 95% found once. This receptor was obtained from a man between 18 and 35 years old in good health. Some clones in this sample may be carry-over from other donors' samples. Sequenced sample: naive CD4+ T cells from PBMCs. Subset defined: CD45RA+ positively selected. This chain joins TRBV7-9 and TRBJ1-3; weak D call: TRBD1 (5 bases). The CDR3 region has the DNA TGTGCCAGCAGCTTTTCCCCCCCCGGGGGAGGAAACACCATATATTTT. This codes for CASSFSPPGGGNTIYF. The entire variable domain, with the rest obtained from reference TRBV7-9 and TRBJ1-3, is as follows: DTGVSQNPRHKITKRGQNVTFRCDPISEHNRLYWYRQTLGQGPEFLTYFQNEAQLEKSRLLSDRFSAERPKGSFSTLEIQRTEQGDSAMYLCASSFSPPGGGNTIYFGEGSWLTVV.